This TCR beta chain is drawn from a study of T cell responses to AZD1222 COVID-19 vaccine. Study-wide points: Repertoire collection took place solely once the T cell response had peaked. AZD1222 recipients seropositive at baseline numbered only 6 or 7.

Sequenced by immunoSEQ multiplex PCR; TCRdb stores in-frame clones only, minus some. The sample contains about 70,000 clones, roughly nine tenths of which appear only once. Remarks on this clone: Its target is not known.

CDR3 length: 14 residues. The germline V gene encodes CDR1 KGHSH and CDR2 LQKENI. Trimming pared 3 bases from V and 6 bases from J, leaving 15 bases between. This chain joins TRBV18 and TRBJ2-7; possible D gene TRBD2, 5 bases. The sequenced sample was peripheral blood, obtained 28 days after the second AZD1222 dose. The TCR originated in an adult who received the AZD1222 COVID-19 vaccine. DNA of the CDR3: TGTGCCAGCTCACCGACCGGGAAAGACGGCGAGCAGTACTTC. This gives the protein CASSPTGKDGEQYF.